These 7 T cell receptor beta chains were all obtained from the same sample, sequenced in a study of identical twins. Using its own MiXCR run on the 5' RACE reads, TCRdb lists one record per CDR3 protein. This table holds around 240,000 distinct CDR3 sequences, roughly a tenth found once. The sample consisted of memory T cells sorted from blood. These TCRs come from a man aged 45 to 65 in good health.

This chain connects TRBV7-2 to TRBJ1-3, with TRBD1 identical over 8 bases. V lost 2 bases to trimming and J lost 0 bases; unmatched junction nucleotides: 3. This CDR3 has 16 amino acids. CDR1 and CDR2 (germline): SGHTA, FQGNSA. In DNA, the CDR3 is TGTGCCAGCAGCTTAAGCGGGACAGGCTCTGGAAACACCATATATTTT. Translating it yields CASSLSGTGSGNTIYF.

The chain joins TRBV5-4 to TRBJ2-7, with 9 bases fitting TRBD1. Trimming took 0 bases from V and 6 from J; bases not matched to a gene: 4. This CDR3 contains 14 residues. Germline loops: CDR1 SGHNT, CDR2 YYREEE (reference sequence). CDR3 region: CASSLDRGPVEQYF. CDR3 in DNA: TGTGCCAGCAGCTTGGACAGGGGGCCGGTCGAGCAGTACTTC.

This clonotype was seen many times. The rearrangement joins TRBV12-3 or TRBV12-4 to TRBJ2-1; 10 nucleotides agree with TRBD2. Trimming removed 6 bases from V and 4 bases from J; junction bases left unmatched: 9. The length of the CDR3 is 16 residues. The CDR3 DNA sequence: TGTGCCAGCAGGAATCTAGCGGGAGCCCGTTACAATGAGCAGTTCTTC. It specifies CASRNLAGARYNEQFF.

The rearrangement links TRBV6-2 or TRBV6-3 to TRBJ2-4, with D maybe TRBD1 (5 bases). V was shortened by 7 bases and J by 0 bases, with 16 bases between the two germline ends. The CDR3 sequence is 16 residues long. Germline CDR1 reads MNHEY; CDR2 reads SVGEGT. CDR3 loop: CASTKDIGLAKNIQYF. CDR3 nucleotide sequence: TGTGCCAGCACCAAGGACATCGGGTTAGCCAAAAACATTCAGTACTTC.

This clonotype has a count of ten or more. The chain joins TRBV7-9 to TRBJ2-5; D uncertain. CDR1 and CDR2 (germline): SEHNR, FQNEAQ (reference sequence). Trimming cost V 4 bases and J 5 bases, with 11 bases left between them. This CDR3 comprises 13 residues. For the CDR3, the DNA is TGTGCCAGCAGCTACACCTGGGCGGAGACCCAGTACTTC. Translation: CASSYTWAETQYF. Using reference TRBV7-9 and TRBJ2-5 for the parts outside the CDR3, the full variable domain is DTGVSQNPRHKITKRGQNVTFRCDPISEHNRLYWYRQTLGQGPEFLTYFQNEAQLEKSRLLSDRFSAERPKGSFSTLEIQRTEQGDSAMYLCASSYTWAETQYFGPGTRLLVL.

V and J are TRBV12-3 or TRBV12-4 and TRBJ2-7, with 8 bases matching TRBD1. This CDR3 is built from 17 residues. J was trimmed by 2 bases and V by 4 bases; bases with no gene match: 13. This chain's CDR3 is CASSSYWQGAPTYEQYF. The CDR3 nucleotides are TGTGCCAGCAGTTCCTACTGGCAGGGGGCGCCGACCTACGAGCAGTACTTC.

This clonotype was seen repeatedly, ten times or more. J is TRBJ2-7 and V is TRBV6-6; D might be TRBD2 (7 bases). The ends were cut back, 4 bases at V and 2 bases at J, with 9 bases in the middle. The CDR3 is 13 residues long. Per the germline V gene, CDR1 is MNHNY and CDR2 is SVGAGI (reference sequence). CDR3 nucleotide sequence: TGTGCCAGCAGTTCCGGGGGGCCCTACGAGCAGTACTTC. Residues: CASSSGGPYEQYF.